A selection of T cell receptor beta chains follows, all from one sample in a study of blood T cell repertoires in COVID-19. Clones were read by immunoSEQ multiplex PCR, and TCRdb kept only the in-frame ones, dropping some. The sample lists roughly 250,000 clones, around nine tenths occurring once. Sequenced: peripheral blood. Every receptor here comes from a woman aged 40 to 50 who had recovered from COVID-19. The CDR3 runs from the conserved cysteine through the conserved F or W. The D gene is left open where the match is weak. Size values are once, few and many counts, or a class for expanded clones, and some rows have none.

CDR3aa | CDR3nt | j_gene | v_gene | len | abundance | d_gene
CASSKIFNEKLFF | TGTGCCAGCAGTAAAATCTTTAATGAAAAACTGTTTTTT | TRBJ1-4 | TRBV6-5 | 13 | NA | NA
CASSIDSGGASSTDTQYF | TGTGCCAGTAGTATAGATAGCGGGGGGGCTTCTAGCACAGATACGCAGTATTTT | TRBJ2-3 | TRBV19 | 18 | NA | TRBD2
CASSRDRDSGNTIYF | TGTGCCAGCTCACGGGACAGAGACTCTGGAAACACCATATATTTT | TRBJ1-3 | TRBV18 | 15 | NA | TRBD1
CASSQEGTSTEADTQYF | TGTGCCAGCAGCCAAGAGGGGACTAGCACCGAGGCAGATACGCAGTATTTT | TRBJ2-3 | TRBV4-2 | 17 | NA | TRBD2
CASSLVGLAGGEQFF | TGTGCCAGCAGCTTAGTAGGACTAGCTGGCGGTGAGCAGTTCTTC | TRBJ2-1 | TRBV7-9 | 15 | NA | TRBD2
CASSYSTGGPNYGYTF | TGTGCCAGCAGTTACTCAACAGGGGGGCCTAACTATGGCTACACCTTC | TRBJ1-2 | TRBV6-5 | 16 | NA | TRBD1
CASSHGLAAYLEQFF | TGCGCCAGCAGCCATGGACTAGCGGCCTATCTTGAGCAGTTCTTC | TRBJ2-1 | TRBV4-3 | 15 | NA | TRBD2
CASSLDRGLQPQHF | TGTGCCAGCAGCTTGGACAGGGGGCTTCAGCCCCAGCATTTT | TRBJ1-5 | TRBV27 | 14 | NA | TRBD1
CASSSNTRVIQHF | TGTGCCAGTAGTTCCAACACGAGGGTTATTCAGCACTTC | TRBJ2-7 | TRBV19 | 13 | NA | NA
CASSSGTGPYEQYF | TGTGCCAGCTCATCAGGGACAGGTCCCTACGAGCAGTACTTC | TRBJ2-7 | TRBV18 | 14 | few | TRBD1
CASSDRLAGGEQYF | TGTGCCAGCAGTGACCGGCTAGCGGGAGGGGAGCAGTACTTC | TRBJ2-7 | TRBV2 | 14 | NA | TRBD2
CASSLAGGSNQPQHF | TGTGCCAGCAGTTTAGCGGGGGGAAGCAATCAGCCCCAGCATTTT | TRBJ1-5 | TRBV28 | 15 | NA | NA
CASSLPGRYEQYF | TGCGCCAGCAGCTTGCCGGGGAGGTACGAGCAGTACTTC | TRBJ2-7 | TRBV5-1 | 13 | NA | NA
CASSLAGTYQPQHF | TGTGCCAGCAGCTTAGCTGGCACCTATCAGCCCCAGCATTTT | TRBJ1-5 | TRBV7-9 | 14 | few | NA
CASSLRLAGGLGTGELFF | TGTGCCAGCAGCTTAAGGCTAGCGGGAGGGCTCGGCACCGGGGAGCTGTTTTTT | TRBJ2-2 | TRBV7-9 | 18 | once | TRBD2
CASSGEQGLAGVNEQFF | TGTGCCAGCAGTGGGGAACAGGGACTAGCGGGTGTGAATGAGCAGTTCTTC | TRBJ2-1 | TRBV2 | 17 | NA | TRBD2
CASTLGTSWLYF | TGTGCCAGCACCTTAGGGACTAGTTGGCTGTACTTC | TRBJ2-7 | TRBV6-5 | 12 | NA | TRBD2
CASSRGGRQKGEKLFF | TGTGCCAGCAGCCGGGGGGGAAGACAGAAGGGCGAAAAACTGTTTTTT | TRBJ1-4 | TRBV14 | 16 | NA | NA